Shown below are 21 T cell receptor beta chains from a single sample sequenced in a study of blood T cell repertoires in COVID-19. Sequenced by immunoSEQ multiplex PCR; TCRdb stores in-frame clones only, minus some. The table includes roughly 130,000 clones, roughly 86% detected once. Sequenced input: peripheral blood. The receptors shown here come from a woman between 55 and 75 years old with acute or convalescent COVID-19.

This chain uses TRBV30 with TRBJ2-2; TRBD2 matches at 7 bases. Per germline, CDR1 GTSNPN and CDR2 SVGIG (reference sequence). The length of the CDR3 is 13 residues. With 7 bases clipped from V and 0 bases from J, the junction kept 2 bases outside the gene matches. CDR3 sequence: CASGGPNTGELFF. In DNA form, the CDR3 reads TGTGCCTCGGGAGGTCCGAACACCGGGGAGCTGTTTTTT.

This clone was detected a few times. The rearrangement joins TRBV5-1 to TRBJ2-7, with D perhaps matching TRBD2 (6 bases). The ends were cut back, 1 base at V and 6 bases at J, with 11 bases in the middle. The CDR3 contains 13 residues. The V gene's germline CDR1 is SGHRS and CDR2 YFSETQ. The chain's CDR3 is CASSLTGAGEQYF. CDR3 coding DNA: TGCGCCAGCAGCTTGACGGGAGCGGGCGAGCAGTACTTC.

The chain joins TRBV24-1 to TRBJ2-3, with D possibly matching TRBD2 (6 bases). Per the germline V gene, CDR1 is KGHDR and CDR2 is SFDVKD. V lost 5 bases, J lost 0 bases, and 8 bases lay in between. CDR3 length: 14 residues. The CDR3 nucleotides read TGTGCCACCAGTGTCGGGAGCAGCACAGATACGCAGTATTTT. Its protein is CATSVGSSTDTQYF.

The CDR3 DNA follows: TGCAGCCTGCGAGGAACTAGCGGACGCTACAATGAGCAGTTCTTC. Protein sequence: CSLRGTSGRYNEQFF. V gene TRBV29-1 combines with J gene TRBJ2-1, with 8 bases matching TRBD2. From germline, CDR1 is SQVTM and CDR2 ANQGSEA. The J segment lost 3 bases and the V segment lost 8 bases, leaving 12 bases of the junction unmatched. The CDR3 totals 15 residues.

The chain recombines TRBV21-1 with TRBJ1-4. TRBV21-1 is a recognized pseudogene. There are 15 residues in the CDR3. CDR3 bases: TGTGCCAGCAGCAAATGGGGGGGGCGTGATGAAAAACTGTTTTTT. It is translated as CASSKWGGRDEKLFF.

The V and J genes are TRBV18 and TRBJ1-5; D is uncertain. Trimming took off 6 bases at V and 3 bases at J, with 15 bases between the two ends. CDR3 length equals 15 residues. Germline V gene lookup returns CDR1 KGHSH and CDR2 LQKENI. The CDR3 coding sequence is TGTGCCAGCTCCCCAGGAGGCAGGAACAATCAGCCCCAGCATTTT. Protein product: CASSPGGRNNQPQHF.

This chain links TRBV18 with TRBJ2-1; TRBD2 matches at 13 bases. The length of the CDR3 is 16 residues. Germline CDR1 is KGHSH and CDR2 is LQKENI. Trimming took 4 bases from V and 9 from J; bases not matched to a gene: 9. The CDR3 DNA reads as TGTGCCAGCTCACGCCGGACTAGCGGGAGTAATGGTGAGCAGTTCTTC. Translation gives CASSRRTSGSNGEQFF.

This clone was detected a few times. For the CDR3, the DNA is TGCGCCAGCAGCCCGGGGAATGTTAATGAAAAACTGTTTTTT. Translating gives CASSPGNVNEKLFF. V usage is TRBV4-1 and J usage is TRBJ1-4, with D hard to call. V was cut by 4 bases and J by 4 bases, with 10 bases left in between. Germline V CDR1 and CDR2: MGHRA, YSYEKL. CDR3 length: 14 residues.

The CDR3 region has the DNA TGTGCCAGCAGCAAAGGGGCACAGGGGGAGAACACTGAAGCTTTCTTT. It is translated as CASSKGAQGENTEAFF. The chain carries TRBV11-1 and TRBJ1-1; 8 bases agree with TRBD1. Germline V gives CDR1 SGHAT, CDR2 FQDESV (reference sequence). The CDR3 totals 16 residues. J lost 1 base, V lost 5 bases, and 9 bases had no gene match.

The chain recombines TRBV18 with TRBJ2-3, with 7 bases lining up with TRBD1. V lost 4 bases and J lost 4; bases outside the gene matches: 5. This CDR3 spans 14 amino acids. Looked up from germline, CDR1 is KGHSH and CDR2 is LQKENI. Here the CDR3 reads CASSLRQGADTQYF. The CDR3 nucleotides read TGTGCCAGCTCACTGCGACAGGGTGCAGATACGCAGTATTTT.

This rearrangement joins TRBV5-4 to TRBJ1-3, with D perhaps matching TRBD1 (5 bases). From germline, CDR1 is SGHNT and CDR2 YYREEE (reference sequence). Trimming removed 10 bases at V and 4 bases at J, with 12 bases between. The CDR3 length is 12 residues. The CDR3 sequence: CAVSTAGNTIYF. The CDR3 region has the DNA TGTGCCGTATCGACAGCCGGAAACACCATATATTTT. Using reference TRBV5-4 and TRBJ1-3 for the parts outside the CDR3, the full variable domain is ETGVTQSPTHLIKTRGQQVTLRCSSQSGHNTVSWYQQALGQGPQFIFQYYREEENGRGNFPPRFSGLQFPNYSSELNVNALELDDSALYLCAVSTAGNTIYFGEGSWLTVV.

This chain joins TRBV18 and TRBJ2-1; 9 bases map to TRBD2. This CDR3 is built from 15 residues. Germline CDR1 reads KGHSH; CDR2 reads LQKENI. V was pared by 2 bases and J by 5 bases, with 4 bases of the junction left unmatched. CDR3 coding DNA: TGTGCCAGCTCACCAGTAATAGCGGGGGACAATGAGCAGTTCTTC. Translating it yields CASSPVIAGDNEQFF.

This clone was recorded once. The chain couples TRBV19 to TRBJ2-1; 14 bases are a match to TRBD2. The ends lost 5 bases at V and 8 bases at J; junction bases unmatched: 8. The CDR3 is 16 amino acids. Per germline, CDR1 LNHDA and CDR2 SQIVND (reference sequence). Written as DNA, the CDR3 is TGTGCCAGTAGTGCCCCGGGACTAGCGGGAGTCTATGAGCAGTTCTTC. This gives the protein CASSAPGLAGVYEQFF.

V usage is TRBV7-9 and J usage is TRBJ1-6; TRBD1 agrees at 7 bases. Germline values: CDR1 SEHNR, CDR2 FQNEAQ (reference sequence). The CDR3 is made up of 15 amino acids. J was trimmed by 7 bases and V by 5 bases; bases with no gene match: 8. The CDR3 protein is CASSPLGQLNSPLHF. In nucleotides, the CDR3 is TGTGCCAGCAGCCCACTGGGACAGCTGAATTCACCCCTCCACTTT.

The chain joins TRBV24-1 to TRBJ1-2; tentative D call: TRBD1 (6 bases). Germline V lookup: CDR1 KGHDR, CDR2 SFDVKD. V was trimmed by 7 bases and J by 0 bases, leaving 11 bases between them. This CDR3 region has 14 residues. The CDR3 region is CATRDSRANYGYTF. Here the CDR3 DNA reads TGTGCCACCAGGGACAGCCGAGCTAACTATGGCTACACCTTC.

J is TRBJ1-1 and V is TRBV30, with TRBD1 identical over 8 bases. With 0 bases clipped from V and 5 bases from J, the junction kept 8 bases outside the gene matches. CDR3 length equals 15 residues. CDR1 and CDR2 (germline): GTSNPN, SVGIG (reference sequence). The CDR3 protein is CAWSVQGGRKTEAFF. CDR3 DNA: TGTGCCTGGAGTGTACAGGGGGGGCGAAAAACTGAAGCTTTCTTT.

This chain links TRBV15 with TRBJ2-1; D is undetermined. Per the germline V gene, CDR1 is LNHNV and CDR2 is YYDKDF (reference sequence). The CDR3 sequence is 14 residues long. V lost 4 bases and J 8 bases, leaving 15 bases between the germline ends. For the CDR3, the DNA is TGTGCCACCAGCAAACCCTCAGGCTCGGATGAGCAGTTCTTC. Translated: CATSKPSGSDEQFF.

This clone was observed a single time. The chain combines TRBV28 with TRBJ1-5; D ambiguous. The length of the CDR3 is 12 residues. The germline CDR1 and CDR2 sequences are MDHEN and SYDVKM. Trimming stripped 3 bases from V and 4 bases from J, with 4 bases between. DNA for the CDR3: TGTGCCAGCAGTTTCTCGAATCAGCCCCAGCATTTT. Translating gives CASSFSNQPQHF.

In its sample, this clone was seen a few times. The rearrangement joins TRBV3-1 (or the pseudogene TRBV3-2) to TRBJ2-5; 10 bases map to TRBD2. The V gene's germline CDR1 is LGHDT and CDR2 YNNKEL (reference sequence). This CDR3 is 17 amino acids long. With V trimmed by 3 bases and J by 5 bases, 12 bases remained unmatched. The CDR3: CASSHLTGTSAGETQYF. Written as DNA, the CDR3 is TGTGCCAGCAGCCACCTGACCGGGACTAGCGCGGGGGAGACCCAGTACTTC.

The chain is built from TRBV5-5 and TRBJ1-3; tentative D call: TRBD1 (5 bases). The CDR3 spans 15 residues. Germline CDR1 reads SGHKS; CDR2 reads YYEKEE (reference sequence). V was cut by 4 bases and J by 0 bases, with 11 bases left in between. The CDR3 here is CASSPTGLSGNTIYF. The CDR3 DNA reads as TGTGCCAGCAGCCCTACAGGCCTCTCTGGAAACACCATATATTTT.

The rearrangement uses TRBV10-2 and TRBJ1-1; D is unclear. This CDR3 is 12 amino acids long. V was pared by 8 bases and J by 4 bases, with 11 bases between. The germline CDR1 and CDR2 sequences are WSHSY and SAAADI. CDR3 sequence reads: CASEGAGTEAFF. The CDR3 DNA follows: TGCGCCAGCGAGGGAGCGGGCACTGAAGCTTTCTTT.